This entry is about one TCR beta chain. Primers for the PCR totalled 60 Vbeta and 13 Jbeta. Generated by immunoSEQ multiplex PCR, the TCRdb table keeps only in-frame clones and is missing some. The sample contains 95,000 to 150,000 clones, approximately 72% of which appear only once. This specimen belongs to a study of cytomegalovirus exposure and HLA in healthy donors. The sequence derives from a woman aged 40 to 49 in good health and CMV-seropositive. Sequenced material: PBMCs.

The CDR3 nucleotides read TGCGCCAGCAGCCAAGATGGAGTAGTTGGCACCTTC. This translates into CASSQDGVVGTF. This chain joins TRBV4-3 and TRBJ1-2; no definite D call. The CDR3 has 12 residues. V dropped 0 bases and J dropped 13 bases, with 12 bases sitting between them. Germline CDR1 LGHNA, CDR2 YSLEER.